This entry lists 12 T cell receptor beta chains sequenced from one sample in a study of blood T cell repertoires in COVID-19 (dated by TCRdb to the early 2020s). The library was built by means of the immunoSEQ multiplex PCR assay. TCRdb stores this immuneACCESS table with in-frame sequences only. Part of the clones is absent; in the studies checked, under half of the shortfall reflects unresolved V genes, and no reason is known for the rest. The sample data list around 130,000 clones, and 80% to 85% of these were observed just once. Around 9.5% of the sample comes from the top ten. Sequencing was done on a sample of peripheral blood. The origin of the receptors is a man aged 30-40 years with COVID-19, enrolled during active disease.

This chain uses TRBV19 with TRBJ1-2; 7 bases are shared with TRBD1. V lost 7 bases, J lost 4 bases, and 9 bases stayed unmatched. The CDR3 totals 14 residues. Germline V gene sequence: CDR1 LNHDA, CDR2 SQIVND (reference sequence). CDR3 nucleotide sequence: TGTGCCAGTACCCCAACCGGGACAGTCTATGGCTACACCTTC. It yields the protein CASTPTGTVYGYTF.

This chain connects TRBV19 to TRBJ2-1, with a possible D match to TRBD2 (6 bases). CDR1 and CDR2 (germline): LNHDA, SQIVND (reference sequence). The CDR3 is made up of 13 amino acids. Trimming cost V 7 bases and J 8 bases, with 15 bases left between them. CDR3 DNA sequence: TGTGCCAGTAACCCGGGAGTGGGCGATGAGCAGTTCTTC. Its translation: CASNPGVGDEQFF. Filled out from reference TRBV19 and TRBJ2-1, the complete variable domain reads DGGITQSPKYLFRKEGQNVTLSCEQNLNHDAMYWYRQDPGQGLRLIYYSQIVNDFQKGDIAEGYSVSREKKESFPLTVTSAQKNPTAFYLCASNPGVGDEQFFGPGTRLTVL.

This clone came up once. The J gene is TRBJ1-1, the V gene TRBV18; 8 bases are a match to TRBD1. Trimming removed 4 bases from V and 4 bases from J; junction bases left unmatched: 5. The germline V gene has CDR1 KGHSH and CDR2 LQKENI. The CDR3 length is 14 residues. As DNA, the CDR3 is TGTGCCAGCTCACAGTTCGGACAGGGCACTGAAGCTTTCTTT. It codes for CASSQFGQGTEAFF.

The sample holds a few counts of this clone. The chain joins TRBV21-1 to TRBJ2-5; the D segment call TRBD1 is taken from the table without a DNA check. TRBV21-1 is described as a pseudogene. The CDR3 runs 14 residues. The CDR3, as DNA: TGTGCCAGCAGGACCAGACAGGGTGAAGAGACCCAGTACTTC. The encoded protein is CASRTRQGEETQYF.

CDR3 in amino acids: CASSLNRGADSPLHF. In DNA form, the CDR3 reads TGTGCCAGCAGCTTGAACAGGGGTGCGGATTCACCCCTCCACTTT. J is TRBJ1-6 and V is TRBV5-6; 7 nucleotides line up with TRBD1. Germline V gene sequence: CDR1 SGHDT, CDR2 YYEEEE. J gave up 8 bases and V 1 base, and 6 bases lay outside the gene matches. This CDR3 region has 15 residues.

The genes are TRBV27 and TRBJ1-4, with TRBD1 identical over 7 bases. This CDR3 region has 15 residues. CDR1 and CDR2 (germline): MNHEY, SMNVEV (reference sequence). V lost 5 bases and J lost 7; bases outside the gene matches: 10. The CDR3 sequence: CASSIFQGVREKLFF. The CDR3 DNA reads TGTGCCAGCAGTATCTTCCAGGGGGTGCGTGAAAAACTGTTTTTT.

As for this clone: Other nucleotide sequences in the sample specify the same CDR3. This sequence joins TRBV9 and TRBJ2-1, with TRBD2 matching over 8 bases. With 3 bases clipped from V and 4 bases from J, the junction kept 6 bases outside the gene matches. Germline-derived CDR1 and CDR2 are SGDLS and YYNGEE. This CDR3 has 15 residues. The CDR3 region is CASSATSGSYNEQFF. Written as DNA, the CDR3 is TGTGCCAGCAGCGCAACTAGCGGTTCATACAATGAGCAGTTCTTC.

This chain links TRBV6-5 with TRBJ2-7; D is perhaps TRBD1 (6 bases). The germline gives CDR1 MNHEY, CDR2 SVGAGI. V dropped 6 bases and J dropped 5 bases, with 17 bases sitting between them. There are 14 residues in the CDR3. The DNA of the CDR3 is TGTGCCAGCAGAGGTCAGGGGACGGGCGACGAGCAGTACTTC. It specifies CASRGQGTGDEQYF.

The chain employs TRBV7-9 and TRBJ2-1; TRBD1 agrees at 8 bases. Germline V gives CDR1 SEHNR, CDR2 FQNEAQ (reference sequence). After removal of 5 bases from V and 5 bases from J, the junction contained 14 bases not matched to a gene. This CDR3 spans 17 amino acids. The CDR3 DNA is TGTGCCAGCAGCGCCAGGGGGCTGGCTATTCTTAACAATGAGCAGTTCTTC. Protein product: CASSARGLAILNNEQFF.

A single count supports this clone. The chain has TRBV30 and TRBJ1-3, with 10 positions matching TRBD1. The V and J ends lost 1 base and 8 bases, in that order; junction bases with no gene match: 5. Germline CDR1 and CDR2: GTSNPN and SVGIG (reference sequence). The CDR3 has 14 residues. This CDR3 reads CAWSARQGADTIYF. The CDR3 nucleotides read TGTGCCTGGAGTGCCCGACAGGGGGCAGACACCATATATTTT.

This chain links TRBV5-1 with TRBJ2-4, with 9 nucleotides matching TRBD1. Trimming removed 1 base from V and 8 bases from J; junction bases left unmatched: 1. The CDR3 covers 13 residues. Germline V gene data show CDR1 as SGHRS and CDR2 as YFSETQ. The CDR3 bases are TGCGCCAGCAGCTTGAGACAGGGGGACATTCAGTACTTC. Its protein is CASSLRQGDIQYF.

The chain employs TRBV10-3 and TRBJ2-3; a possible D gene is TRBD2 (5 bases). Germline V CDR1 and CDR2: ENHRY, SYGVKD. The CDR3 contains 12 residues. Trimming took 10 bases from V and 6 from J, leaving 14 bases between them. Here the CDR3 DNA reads TGTGCCACCCAGCGGTGGTCTGATACGCAGTATTTT. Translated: CATQRWSDTQYF.